The 26 T cell receptor beta chains presented below share a single source sample, sequenced in a study of cytomegalovirus exposure and HLA in healthy donors. Primers: 60 Vbeta forward and 13 Jbeta reverse. Sequencing was performed with immunoSEQ multiplex PCR; in TCRdb, only in-frame clones are kept and a portion is missing. The sample lists 95,000 to 150,000 clones, under 80% occurring once. The sequenced sample consisted of PBMCs. These receptors were obtained from a man aged 55 to 69 in good health and CMV-seropositive.

V usage is TRBV6-1 and J usage is TRBJ1-3, with TRBD1 as a possible D gene (6 bases). V lost 3 bases, J lost 0 bases, and 12 bases lay in between. The CDR3 consists of 16 residues. Germline values: CDR1 MNHNS, CDR2 SASEGT. CDR3 nucleotide sequence: TGTGCCAGCAGTGAGCACAGGGCCGACTCTGGAAACACCATATATTTT. It translates to CASSEHRADSGNTIYF.

The gene calls are TRBV11-3 and TRBJ2-3, with 9 bases that match TRBD1. The CDR3 spans 15 residues. Germline V gives CDR1 SGHNT, CDR2 YENEEA. With 5 bases clipped from V and 4 bases from J, the junction kept 7 bases outside the gene matches. CDR3 region: CASSLFGQGPDTQYF. The CDR3 region has the DNA TGTGCCAGCAGCCTCTTCGGACAGGGGCCAGATACGCAGTATTTT.

The chain links TRBV28 to TRBJ2-2; TRBD1 agrees at 8 bases. Looked up from germline, CDR1 is MDHEN and CDR2 is SYDVKM. V lost 3 bases to trimming and J lost 7 bases; unmatched junction nucleotides: 7. CDR3 length: 15 amino acids. The CDR3 DNA follows: TGTGCCAGCAGTTTGTCAGGGGGCTTGGTCGGGGAGCTGTTTTTT. Translation gives CASSLSGGLVGELFF.

This chain joins TRBV7-9 and TRBJ2-2; D may be TRBD1 (5 bases). CDR3 length: 15 residues. The germline V gene encodes CDR1 SEHNR and CDR2 FQNEAQ (reference sequence). Trimming left V 4 bases short and J 2 bases short, with 11 bases between. The CDR3 is CASSSRTFNTGELFF. The CDR3 nucleotides are TGTGCCAGCAGCTCCCGGACATTTAACACCGGGGAGCTGTTTTTT.

As to this clone: The same CDR3 is also encoded by other DNA sequences in this sample. The rearrangement joins TRBV7-9 to TRBJ1-1; TRBD1 might be the D (5 bases). V lost 5 bases and J lost 3, with 19 bases in between. The CDR3 runs 16 residues. Germline loops: CDR1 SEHNR, CDR2 FQNEAQ (reference sequence). The CDR3 spells CASSPRGGASDTEAFF. Here the CDR3 DNA reads TGTGCCAGCAGCCCTCGGGGAGGGGCGTCCGACACTGAAGCTTTCTTT.

The rearrangement uses TRBV5-4 and TRBJ2-3; 12 nucleotides align to TRBD1. The V segment lost 2 bases and the J segment 5 bases; nucleotides outside the gene matches: 6. Germline values: CDR1 SGHNT, CDR2 YYREEE (reference sequence). There are 16 residues in the CDR3. CDR3 protein: CASSFRDRGLGDTQYF. In DNA form, the CDR3 reads TGTGCCAGCAGCTTTAGGGACAGGGGGCTCGGAGATACGCAGTATTTT.

As regards this clone: Other nucleotide sequences from this sample produce the same CDR3. The chain recombines TRBV28 with TRBJ2-7; D might be TRBD1 (6 bases). The CDR3 is 12 amino acids. Germline-derived CDR1 and CDR2 are MDHEN and SYDVKM. V lost 6 bases and J 3 bases, leaving 9 bases between the germline ends. The CDR3 DNA follows: TGTGCCAGCAGCCCCAGGGGCTACGAGCAGTACTTC. The encoded protein is CASSPRGYEQYF. The whole variable domain, remainder taken from reference TRBV28 and TRBJ2-7, is DVKVTQSSRYLVKRTGEKVFLECVQDMDHENMFWYRQDPGLGLRLIYFSYDVKMKEKGDIPEGYSVSREKKERFSLILESASTNQTSMYLCASSPRGYEQYFGPGTRLTVT.

The rearrangement links TRBV11-2 to TRBJ1-4, with 7 bases lining up with TRBD1. In germline, CDR1 is SGHAT, CDR2 FQNNGV. Trimming removed 6 bases from V and 0 bases from J; junction bases left unmatched: 7. The CDR3 totals 16 residues. The CDR3 loop reads CASRRLDRATNEKLFF. The CDR3 DNA sequence: TGTGCCAGCAGACGACTTGACAGGGCAACTAATGAAAAACTGTTTTTT.

The V and J genes are TRBV25-1 and TRBJ1-2; D unclear. This CDR3 spans 17 amino acids. V dropped 2 bases and J dropped 4 bases, with 20 bases sitting between them. CDR1 MGHDK and CDR2 SYGVNS come from the germline V gene. The CDR3 coding sequence is TGTGCCAGCAGTGAAGAAGGAGGCTTGGGAGAGATCTATGGCTACACCTTC. This sequence encodes CASSEEGGLGEIYGYTF.

The V gene is TRBV27, the J gene TRBJ2-1; 7 bases fit TRBD2. This CDR3 contains 16 residues. The V gene's germline CDR1 is MNHEY and CDR2 SMNVEV (reference sequence). The V gene end was trimmed by 4 bases and the J gene end by 0 bases; junction bases not matched to a gene: 6. The CDR3 DNA sequence: TGTGCCAGCAGTTGGGAGCGGGGATACTCCTACAATGAGCAGTTCTTC. Protein product: CASSWERGYSYNEQFF.

The gene calls are TRBV5-6 and TRBJ2-2, with 8 bases matching TRBD2. The trim removed 1 base at V and 6 bases at J, leaving 5 bases unmatched. The CDR3 is made up of 15 amino acids. Germline CDR1 and CDR2: SGHDT and YYEEEE. CDR3 amino acids: CASSLNPGGPGELFF. The CDR3 nucleotides read TGTGCCAGCAGCTTGAACCCGGGGGGGCCCGGGGAGCTGTTTTTT.

This chain uses TRBV2 with TRBJ1-4; maybe TRBD1 (6 bases). The V gene lost 8 bases and the J gene lost 8 bases, with 15 bases spanning the gap. The CDR3 is 13 amino acids. Germline loops: CDR1 SNHLY, CDR2 FYNNEI. The CDR3 DNA reads as TGTGCCAGCTGCTACAGGGAGACCGAAAAACTGTTTTTT. It yields the protein CASCYRETEKLFF.

This clone was seen a single time. This rearrangement joins TRBV30 to TRBJ1-6, with D tentatively TRBD1 (5 bases). The CDR3 extends over 16 amino acids. CDR1 is GTSNPN and CDR2 is SVGIG in the germline V gene (reference sequence). V was shortened by 3 bases and J by 7 bases, with 19 bases between the two germline ends. The CDR3 sequence: CAWSNNAGRVNSPLHF. The DNA for the CDR3 is TGTGCCTGGAGCAACAACGCTGGCAGGGTGAATTCACCCCTCCACTTT.

A note on this clone: An end of the junction differs from the germline gene, which may be a read error. The gene calls are TRBV2 and TRBJ2-1; D gene unclear. The CDR3 is made up of 12 amino acids. Germline V CDR1 and CDR2: SNHLY, FYNNEI. The CDR3 sequence: CAGSLPGNEQFF. The CDR3 coding sequence is TGTGCCGGCAGTTTGCCAGGAAATGAGCAGTTCTTC.

This clone appeared once. The chain is built from TRBV7-2 and TRBJ2-1; 7 bases map to TRBD2. CDR3 length: 14 residues. Germline CDR1 and CDR2: SGHTA and FQGNSA. After removal of 3 bases from V and 5 bases from J, the junction contained 4 bases not matched to a gene. The CDR3 nucleotides read TGTGCCAGCAGCTTCACGGGGGGAAACAATGAGCAGTTCTTC. Translated, it gives CASSFTGGNNEQFF.

The chain is built from TRBV18 and TRBJ1-1, with 9 bases that match TRBD1. The germline V gene encodes CDR1 KGHSH and CDR2 LQKENI. The trim removed 4 bases at V and 5 bases at J, leaving 8 bases unmatched. The length of the CDR3 is 15 residues. CDR3 region: CASSRVQGAWTEAFF. The CDR3 DNA reads as TGTGCCAGCTCACGAGTACAGGGGGCCTGGACTGAAGCTTTCTTT. The full variable domain, its missing parts supplied by reference TRBV18 and TRBJ1-1, is NAGVMQNPRHLVRRRGQEARLRCSPMKGHSHVYWYRQLPEEGLKFMVYLQKENIIDESGMPKERFSAEFPKEGPSILRIQQVVRGDSAAYFCASSRVQGAWTEAFFGQGTRLTVV.

In DNA, the CDR3 is TGTGCCAGCAGTTTATTTACACCGGGACAATCAGGCGAGCAGTACTTC. Protein: CASSLFTPGQSGEQYF. The V and J genes are TRBV27 and TRBJ2-7; a possible D gene is TRBD1 (6 bases). The V gene lost 1 base and the J gene lost 6 bases, with 19 bases spanning the gap. This CDR3 contains 16 residues. Germline V CDR1 and CDR2: MNHEY, SMNVEV (reference sequence).

The chain combines TRBV7-9 with TRBJ2-2; 9 nucleotides line up with TRBD1. From germline, CDR1 is SEHNR and CDR2 FQNEAQ (reference sequence). This CDR3 contains 15 residues. Losses at the gene ends were 4 bases for V and 6 bases for J; bases not matched to a gene: 6. The CDR3 spells CASSWRGQGAGELFF. The CDR3 nucleotides read TGTGCCAGCAGCTGGCGGGGACAGGGTGCCGGGGAGCTGTTTTTT.

The genes are TRBV27 and TRBJ1-6, with D possibly TRBD1 on 6 matching bases. The CDR3 spans 14 residues. Germline V gene lookup returns CDR1 MNHEY and CDR2 SMNVEV (reference sequence). V was cut by 6 bases and J by 10 bases, with 16 bases left in between. In DNA, the CDR3 is TGTGCCAGCAGCCCACGGAGGGGGGGGTCACCCCTCCACTTT. As protein: CASSPRRGGSPLHF.

This clone was seen only once. The chain carries TRBV18 and TRBJ2-7; TRBD1 aligns across 7 bases. With 3 bases clipped from V and 3 bases from J, the junction kept 5 bases outside the gene matches. Germline CDR1 and CDR2: KGHSH and LQKENI. The CDR3 has 14 amino acids. For the CDR3, the DNA is TGTGCCAGCTCACCGGAGGCAGGGGGCTACGAGCAGTACTTC. Translation: CASSPEAGGYEQYF.

The chain combines TRBV6-1 with TRBJ2-1; 11 nucleotides match TRBD2. V lost 4 bases to trimming and J lost 8 bases; unmatched junction nucleotides: 7. The V gene's germline CDR1 is MNHNS and CDR2 SASEGT. The CDR3 totals 15 residues. CDR3 amino acids: CASSALAGGPDEQFF. The CDR3 nucleotides are TGTGCCAGCAGTGCGTTAGCGGGGGGGCCGGATGAGCAGTTCTTC.

V is TRBV6-5 and J is TRBJ2-2; possibly TRBD1 for D (5 bases). Germline loops: CDR1 MNHEY, CDR2 SVGAGI. Trimming cost V 10 bases and J 0 bases, with 9 bases left between them. The CDR3 runs 13 residues. The CDR3 coding sequence is TGTGCCACCACAGGTCCGAACACCGGGGAGCTGTTTTTT. Protein: CATTGPNTGELFF.

The V call is TRBV5-1, the J call TRBJ2-3, with TRBD1 matching 8 bases. The CDR3 totals 14 residues. In germline, CDR1 is SGHRS, CDR2 YFSETQ. The V and J ends lost 2 bases and 6 bases, in that order; junction bases with no gene match: 5. The CDR3 reads CASSFRQGTDTQYF. CDR3 bases: TGCGCCAGCAGCTTTCGACAGGGGACGGATACGCAGTATTTT.

The sample holds one count of this clone. The CDR3 spells CASSTLGGLGSTEAFF. The CDR3 DNA is TGTGCCAGCAGCACCCTGGGGGGGCTTGGGAGCACTGAAGCTTTCTTT. The chain couples TRBV14 to TRBJ1-1; D possibly corresponds to TRBD1 (6 bases). The CDR3 spans 16 residues. V was clipped by 5 bases and J by 4 bases, with 20 bases between them. Germline CDR1 is SGHDN and CDR2 is FVKESK.

The chain is built from TRBV28 and TRBJ2-6, with D perhaps matching TRBD1 (5 bases). The CDR3 is 15 residues long. From germline, CDR1 is MDHEN and CDR2 SYDVKM. V was pared by 6 bases and J by 2 bases, with 11 bases between. Here the CDR3 DNA reads TGTGCCAGCAGATGGCAGGGCCCTGGGGCCAACGTCCTGACTTTC. It encodes CASRWQGPGANVLTF.

DNA of the CDR3: TGTGCCAGCAGCCAAGGAAGGAGGGGGGGAATCACAGATACGCAGTATTTT. Encoded protein: CASSQGRRGGITDTQYF. The genes are TRBV14 and TRBJ2-3; TRBD2 might be the D (7 bases). The V gene's germline CDR1 is SGHDN and CDR2 FVKESK. V lost 1 base and J 2 bases, leaving 16 bases between the germline ends. The CDR3 length is 17 residues.